This T cell receptor (beta chain) was captured in a study of identical twins. The J segment lost 0 bases and the V segment lost 1 base, leaving 11 bases of the junction unmatched. Germline loops: CDR1 SGHAT, CDR2 FQNNGV. This CDR3 region has 19 residues. Via MiXCR, TCRdb re-called the 5' RACE reads, giving one row per CDR3 protein. This table has some 690,000 distinct CDR3 sequences, 21% appearing once. Separately, the same data were catalogued under a study of T cells expressing NK-cell markers. That study adds: A few donors' CD3+CD56-NKG2C+ cells were dominated by the same clonotypes.

What was sequenced was PBMCs. The receptor comes from a young woman in good health. The V and J genes are TRBV11-2 and TRBJ2-7; 11 bases map to TRBD2. CDR3 in amino acids: CASSLVGGLAGPSSYEQYF. DNA of the CDR3: TGTGCCAGCAGCTTAGTAGGCGGACTAGCGGGTCCCAGCTCCTACGAGCAGTACTTC.